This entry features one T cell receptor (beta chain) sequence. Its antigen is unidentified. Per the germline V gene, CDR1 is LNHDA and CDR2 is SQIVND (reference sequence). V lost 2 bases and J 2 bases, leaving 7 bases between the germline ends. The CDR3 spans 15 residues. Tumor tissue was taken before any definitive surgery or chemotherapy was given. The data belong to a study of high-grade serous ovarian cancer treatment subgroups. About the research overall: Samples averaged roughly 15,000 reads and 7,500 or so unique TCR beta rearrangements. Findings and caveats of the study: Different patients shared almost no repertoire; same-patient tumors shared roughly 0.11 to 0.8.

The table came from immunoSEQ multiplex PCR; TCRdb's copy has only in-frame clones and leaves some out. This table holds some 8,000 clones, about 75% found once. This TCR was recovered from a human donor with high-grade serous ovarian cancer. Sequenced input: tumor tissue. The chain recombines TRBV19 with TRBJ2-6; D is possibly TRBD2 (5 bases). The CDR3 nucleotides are TGTGCCAGTAGTATAATCGGGGCTGGGGCCAACGTCCTGACTTTC. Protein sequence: CASSIIGAGANVLTF.